The clone carrying this T cell receptor beta chain was counted only a few times. Its antigen is undetermined. This record comes from a study of cytomegalovirus exposure and HLA in healthy donors. Regarding the study as a whole: TCR beta sequences reportedly predicted most subjects' HLA-A and HLA-B alleles accurately. In a later analysis, DRB1 alleles had the most associated TCRs; HLA-C alleles the fewest. A later analysis reportedly identified an Asian-associated ancestry cluster as carrying fewer N-insertions than the 666-donor mean.

Both 60 Vbeta primers and 13 Jbeta primers went into the PCR. Profiling relied on immunoSEQ multiplex PCR, and the TCRdb table lists in-frame clones only, not all of them. This table holds 110,000 or so clones, around 77% found once. V lost 9 bases and J lost 1; bases outside the gene matches: 8. The germline V gene encodes CDR1 MNHNS and CDR2 SASEGT. The CDR3 sequence is 14 residues long. The sample comprised PBMCs. This TCR was recovered from a woman in her 30s in good health and CMV-seropositive. This chain joins TRBV6-1 and TRBJ1-1, with 7 bases identical to TRBD1. CDR3 in DNA: TGTGCCAGTCAGCAGGGGGAGTGGAACACTGAAGCTTTCTTT. It specifies CASQQGEWNTEAFF.